The 31 T cell receptor beta chains presented below share a single source sample, sequenced in a study of blood T cell repertoires in COVID-19. Repertoires were generated with immunoSEQ multiplex PCR, while TCRdb's copy carries only in-frame clones and drops some. This table holds about 250,000 clones, approximately 90% found once. Sequenced material: peripheral blood. Every receptor here comes from a young man with acute or convalescent COVID-19.

The gene calls are TRBV29-1 and TRBJ1-2; the D is unclear. Trimming took off 4 bases at V and 5 bases at J, with 11 bases between the two ends. The CDR3 runs to 12 residues. Per the germline V gene, CDR1 is SQVTM and CDR2 is ANQGSEA. CDR3 bases: TGCAGCGTTGTTCGAGGGATGTATGGCTACACCTTC. It yields the protein CSVVRGMYGYTF. Filled out from reference TRBV29-1 and TRBJ1-2, the complete variable domain reads SAVISQKPSRDICQRGTSLTIQCQVDSQVTMMFWYRQQPGQSLTLIATANQGSEATYESGFVIDKFPISRPNLTFSTLTVSNMSPEDSSIYLCSVVRGMYGYTFGSGTRLTVV.

The gene calls are TRBV5-4 and TRBJ2-2; TRBD1 matches at 11 bases. Germline assignment: CDR1 SGHNT and CDR2 YYREEE (reference sequence). This CDR3 has 15 amino acids. The V gene end was trimmed by 4 bases and the J gene end by 9 bases; junction bases not matched to a gene: 8. The CDR3 region is CASSLRTGGSRELFF. The CDR3 DNA sequence: TGTGCCAGCAGCCTGAGGACAGGGGGCTCGAGGGAGCTGTTTTTT.

The chain joins TRBV24-1 to TRBJ2-1, with 7 bases matching TRBD1. CDR1 KGHDR and CDR2 SFDVKD come from the germline V gene. V was pared by 4 bases and J by 8 bases, with 10 bases of the junction left unmatched. CDR3 length equals 15 residues. CDR3 in amino acids: CATSDTRQGFDEQFF. The CDR3 DNA sequence: TGTGCCACCAGTGACACCCGACAGGGCTTCGATGAGCAGTTCTTC.

This chain connects TRBV11-3 to TRBJ2-1; 9 bases are a match to TRBD2. This CDR3 region has 14 residues. Germline assignment: CDR1 SGHNT and CDR2 YENEEA. Unmatched junction bases numbered 6, after V lost 4 bases and J lost 8 bases. The CDR3 is CASSYKREVHEQFF. CDR3 nucleotide sequence: TGTGCCAGCAGCTACAAGCGGGAGGTCCATGAGCAGTTCTTC.

The J gene is TRBJ1-4, the V gene TRBV7-9; 7 bases fit TRBD1. This CDR3 has 14 residues. Trimming took 1 base from V and 6 from J; bases not matched to a gene: 2. Germline V gives CDR1 SEHNR, CDR2 FQNEAQ (reference sequence). The CDR3 spells CASSLGTGHEKLFF. The CDR3 DNA reads TGTGCCAGCAGCTTAGGGACAGGCCATGAAAAACTGTTTTTT.

This chain uses TRBV7-9 with TRBJ1-3; 9 nucleotides align to TRBD1. The CDR3 is made up of 15 amino acids. Germline loops: CDR1 SEHNR, CDR2 FQNEAQ (reference sequence). After removal of 6 bases from V and 1 base from J, the junction contained 4 bases not matched to a gene. CDR3 residues: CASRSDRGSGNTIYF. In nucleotides, the CDR3 is TGTGCCAGCAGATCAGACAGGGGGTCTGGAAACACCATATATTTT.

This chain joins TRBV6-5 and TRBJ1-5, with D tentatively TRBD1 (6 bases). V dropped 6 bases and J dropped 4 bases, with 10 bases sitting between them. CDR1 is MNHEY and CDR2 is SVGAGI in the germline V gene. The CDR3 extends over 13 amino acids. CDR3 DNA: TGTGCCAGCAGACTCACAGGGAATCAGCCCCAGCATTTT. Its protein product is CASRLTGNQPQHF.

The CDR3 spells CASSARDRNYGYTF. The CDR3 coding sequence is TGCGCCAGCAGTGCCCGGGACAGGAACTATGGCTACACCTTC. The chain carries TRBV10-2 and TRBJ1-2; 8 positions match TRBD1. J was trimmed by 2 bases and V by 4 bases; bases with no gene match: 3. This CDR3 region has 14 residues. Germline V lookup: CDR1 WSHSY, CDR2 SAAADI.

The chain has TRBV4-1 and TRBJ2-7, with a tentative D call TRBD1 (6 bases). CDR3 length: 13 amino acids. The ends were cut back, 3 bases at V and 3 bases at J, with 9 bases in the middle. Germline-derived CDR1 and CDR2 are MGHRA and YSYEKL. The CDR3: CASSQGHLYEQYF. The CDR3 bases are TGCGCCAGCAGCCAGGGACACCTCTACGAGCAGTACTTC.

The genes are TRBV6-5 and TRBJ1-3, with 8 bases aligning to TRBD1. CDR3 size: 15 residues. CDR1 is MNHEY and CDR2 is SVGAGI in the germline V gene. J lost 0 bases, V lost 8 bases, and 6 bases had no gene match. The DNA for the CDR3 is TGTGCCAGCGGATCTGACAGGGGCTCTGGAAACACCATATATTTT. Its protein product is CASGSDRGSGNTIYF.

The J gene is TRBJ1-5, the V gene TRBV12-5; no clear D. Germline CDR1 is LGHNT and CDR2 is FRNRAP. The CDR3 sequence is 16 residues long. The V end lost 0 bases, the J end lost 2 bases, and 11 bases lay between the germline ends. The CDR3 sequence: CASGLVRVGRNQPQHF. Written as DNA, the CDR3 is TGTGCTAGTGGTTTGGTACGTGTGGGCCGCAATCAGCCCCAGCATTTT.

The V call is TRBV6-5, the J call TRBJ2-7; a possible D gene is TRBD2 (6 bases). Germline loops: CDR1 MNHEY, CDR2 SVGAGI. The CDR3 is 13 amino acids. Between the trimmed V and J ends, which lost 8 bases and 5 bases, there was a span of 16 bases. The CDR3, as DNA: TGTGCCAGCCGCCAATGGGGGGAGGACGAGCAGTACTTC. Encoded protein: CASRQWGEDEQYF.

This chain connects TRBV27 to TRBJ1-1, with a tentative D call TRBD1 (6 bases). With 5 bases removed from V and 3 bases from J, the gap between germline ends came to 16 bases. The CDR3 has 15 residues. Germline V CDR1 and CDR2: MNHEY, SMNVEV (reference sequence). The CDR3 DNA sequence: TGTGCCAGCAGTGCTCACAGGGAAGGGTACACTGAAGCTTTCTTT. Amino acid sequence: CASSAHREGYTEAFF.

This sequence joins TRBV1 and TRBJ2-7; the table assigns TRBD2, which was not confirmed against the DNA. TRBV1 has pseudogene status. This CDR3 spans 13 amino acids. In nucleotides, the CDR3 is TGCACCAGCAGCCAAGTTGGGGGGTACGAGCAGTACTTC. This gives the protein CTSSQVGGYEQYF.

The chain has TRBV6-5 and TRBJ2-7; 10 bases agree with TRBD1. Germline V gene sequence: CDR1 MNHEY, CDR2 SVGAGI. The trim removed 6 bases at V and 5 bases at J, leaving 4 bases unmatched. This CDR3 contains 13 residues. The CDR3 is CASSRGQGNEQYF. The CDR3 DNA follows: TGTGCCAGCAGCAGGGGACAGGGGAACGAGCAGTACTTC.

This clone came up once. The chain is built from TRBV27 and TRBJ1-1, with 7 bases aligning to TRBD1. J lost 9 bases, V lost 3 bases, and 16 bases had no gene match. CDR1 and CDR2 (germline): MNHEY, SMNVEV (reference sequence). The CDR3 sequence is 16 residues long. CDR3 DNA: TGTGCCAGCAGTTTCTCACCGGACAGGAACACCGATCAAGCTTTCTTT. Encoded protein: CASSFSPDRNTDQAFF.

The gene calls are TRBV28 and TRBJ2-7, with 9 positions matching TRBD2. J gave up 3 bases and V 4 bases, and 10 bases lay outside the gene matches. CDR1 MDHEN and CDR2 SYDVKM come from the germline V gene. CDR3 size: 16 residues. Written as DNA, the CDR3 is TGTGCCAGCAGTTATGGCCCTAGCGGGGCTCTCTACGAGCAGTACTTC. It codes for CASSYGPSGALYEQYF. Complete variable domain (other parts from reference TRBV28 and TRBJ2-7): DVKVTQSSRYLVKRTGEKVFLECVQDMDHENMFWYRQDPGLGLRLIYFSYDVKMKEKGDIPEGYSVSREKKERFSLILESASTNQTSMYLCASSYGPSGALYEQYFGPGTRLTVT.

In the case of this clone: At one end, the junction sequence differs from germline, possibly due to a read error. The rearrangement links TRBV28 to TRBJ2-4, with D tentatively TRBD1 (6 bases). Germline lookup yields CDR1 MDHEN and CDR2 SYDVKM. The length of the CDR3 is 13 residues. CDR3 loop: CASSSHRVHQLFF. The CDR3 DNA follows: TGTGCCAGCAGTTCGCACAGGGTCCACCAACTTTTCTTC.

The V gene is TRBV12-3 or TRBV12-4, the J gene TRBJ1-1, with D perhaps TRBD1 (5 bases). V lost 1 base and J lost 6, with 9 bases in between. The CDR3 length is 13 residues. CDR3 coding DNA: TGTGCCAGCAGTTTAGGGGGAGGGGCTGAAGCTTTCTTT. Its translation is CASSLGGGAEAFF.

This clone was detected only a few times. The chain uses TRBV6-5 and TRBJ1-1; D unresolved. The germline gives CDR1 MNHEY, CDR2 SVGAGI. Trimming took off 7 bases at V and 0 bases at J, with 15 bases between the two ends. The CDR3 covers 15 residues. The CDR3 DNA is TGTGCCAGCATCCTCTCATCGGGGTTGAACACTGAAGCTTTCTTT. Translation: CASILSSGLNTEAFF.

CDR3 coding DNA: TGTGCCAGCAGGGGGACAGGGGGCTCACCCTCCTATGGCTACACCTTC. It yields the protein CASRGTGGSPSYGYTF. The chain links TRBV2 to TRBJ1-2; TRBD1 aligns across 12 bases. V lost 6 bases to trimming and J lost 4 bases; unmatched junction nucleotides: 9. The CDR3 length is 16 residues. Looked up from germline, CDR1 is SNHLY and CDR2 is FYNNEI.

This rearrangement joins TRBV28 to TRBJ2-7, with 7 bases fitting TRBD2. Germline V lookup: CDR1 MDHEN, CDR2 SYDVKM. CDR3 length: 14 residues. V gave up 6 bases and J gave up 3 bases; unmatched junction bases: 8. For the CDR3, the DNA is TGTGCCAGCAGCTTAGCGGGCCCTAGCTACGAGCAGTACTTC. As protein: CASSLAGPSYEQYF.

This chain links TRBV5-5 with TRBJ1-1; D gene unclear. The CDR3 has 13 residues. The germline V gene has CDR1 SGHKS and CDR2 YYEKEE (reference sequence). The V end lost 4 bases, the J end lost 5 bases, and 12 bases lay between the germline ends. CDR3 sequence (DNA): TGTGCCAGCAGCCTTTATACGAGGACTGAAGCTTTCTTT. As protein: CASSLYTRTEAFF.

The rearrangement links TRBV30 to TRBJ1-1, with 10 bases aligning to TRBD1. Germline assignment: CDR1 GTSNPN and CDR2 SVGIG (reference sequence). Trimming at V came to 1 base and at J to 4 bases, leaving 6 bases not matched to a gene. The CDR3 has 15 residues. The CDR3: CAWSGYRDRGTEAFF. For the CDR3, the DNA is TGTGCCTGGAGTGGCTACCGGGACAGGGGCACTGAAGCTTTCTTT.

This sequence joins TRBV7-9 and TRBJ2-7, with 9 bases fitting TRBD1. The V gene's germline CDR1 is SEHNR and CDR2 FQNEAQ (reference sequence). The CDR3 consists of 14 residues. V lost 4 bases, J lost 6 bases, and 7 bases stayed unmatched. CDR3 amino acids: CASSSRTGEGEQYF. CDR3 DNA sequence: TGTGCCAGCAGCTCCAGGACAGGGGAGGGCGAGCAGTACTTC.

This clone was recorded only once. This chain connects TRBV12-2 to TRBJ2-7; the DNA was not used to check the table's D call, TRBD1. TRBV12-2 corresponds to a pseudogene. CDR3 length: 17 residues. The CDR3 DNA follows: TGTGCAAGTCGCTCAAATCCAGACCGGGACAGGGCCCACGAGCAGTACTTC. Translation gives CASRSNPDRDRAHEQYF.

The chain uses TRBV2 and TRBJ2-2; the match to TRBD2 covers 9 bases. V lost 6 bases, J lost 7 bases, and 9 bases stayed unmatched. From germline, CDR1 is SNHLY and CDR2 FYNNEI. The CDR3 is 15 amino acids. Here the CDR3 DNA reads TGTGCCAGCAGGGCGGGACTAGCCCTTGACGGGGAGCTGTTTTTT. Its translation: CASRAGLALDGELFF.

This clone was seen only a few times. The V call is TRBV27, the J call TRBJ1-3; D is unresolved. Trimming pared 2 bases from V and 0 bases from J, leaving 11 bases between. This CDR3 has 16 amino acids. Germline CDR1 and CDR2: MNHEY and SMNVEV (reference sequence). CDR3 bases: TGTGCCAGCAGTTTAGGGCCAGGCATCTCTGGAAACACCATATATTTT. It yields the protein CASSLGPGISGNTIYF.

This sequence joins TRBV28 and TRBJ2-2, with 8 bases that match TRBD1. Per the germline V gene, CDR1 is MDHEN and CDR2 is SYDVKM. The junction had 6 bases not matched to a gene; V was cut back by 1 base and J by 5 bases. The length of the CDR3 is 16 residues. The CDR3 region has the DNA TGTGCCAGCAGTTTATTCACAGGGGGTTTAACCGGGGAGCTGTTTTTT. This encodes CASSLFTGGLTGELFF.

The count of this clone is one. The chain has TRBV5-6 and TRBJ1-1, with 7 bases identical to TRBD1. The V and J ends lost 4 bases and 7 bases, in that order; junction bases with no gene match: 7. The CDR3 extends over 13 amino acids. CDR1 SGHDT and CDR2 YYEEEE come from the germline V gene. Written as DNA, the CDR3 is TGTGCCAGCAGCATGGGACAGCACCTTGAAGCTTTCTTT. It specifies CASSMGQHLEAFF.

V and J are TRBV5-6 and TRBJ1-2, with D maybe TRBD1 (5 bases). The length of the CDR3 is 15 residues. Between the trimmed V and J ends, which lost 4 bases and 5 bases, there was a span of 18 bases. CDR1 SGHDT and CDR2 YYEEEE come from the germline V gene. CDR3 residues: CASSPLRGRTYGYTF. The CDR3 DNA reads as TGTGCCAGCAGCCCTCTAAGGGGCAGAACTTATGGCTACACCTTC.